The 26 T cell receptor beta chains below were found in one sample sequenced in a study of blood T cell repertoires in COVID-19. Assay: immunoSEQ multiplex PCR; the TCRdb copy retains only in-frame clones and omits some. The data show around 140,000 clones, 80% seen once. Sequencing input: peripheral blood. These receptors were obtained from a man in his 70s who had recovered from COVID-19.

V usage is TRBV9 and J usage is TRBJ2-3; maybe TRBD2 (5 bases). The CDR3 runs 15 residues. Germline-derived CDR1 and CDR2 are SGDLS and YYNGEE. V was shortened by 0 bases and J by 0 bases, with 8 bases between the two germline ends. CDR3 coding DNA: TGTGCCAGCAGCGTAGTTGAGGGAAGCACAGATACGCAGTATTTT. Translated, it gives CASSVVEGSTDTQYF.

This clone was recorded at least ten times. The V gene is TRBV6-5, the J gene TRBJ2-3; D gene ambiguous. Germline CDR1 is MNHEY and CDR2 is SVGAGI. Deletions cut 0 bases from V and 7 bases from J, with 8 bases between. This CDR3 spans 13 amino acids. The chain's CDR3 is CASSYSARNTQYF. The CDR3 DNA sequence: TGTGCCAGCAGTTACTCCGCGCGAAATACGCAGTATTTT.

The chain combines TRBV7-6 with TRBJ2-1; no clear D. From germline, CDR1 is SGHVS and CDR2 FNYEAQ. The CDR3 has 12 amino acids. Deletions cut 5 bases from V and 10 bases from J, with 12 bases between. The CDR3 sequence is CASSPSGQEQFF. The CDR3 DNA follows: TGTGCCAGCAGCCCCTCTGGGCAGGAGCAGTTCTTC. Full variable domain (outside the CDR3, taken from reference TRBV7-6 and TRBJ2-1): GAGVSQSPRYKVTKRGQDVALRCDPISGHVSLYWYRQALGQGPEFLTYFNYEAQQDKSGLPNDRFSAERPEGSISTLTIQRTEQRDSAMYRCASSPSGQEQFFGPGTRLTVL.

The J gene is TRBJ2-7, the V gene TRBV5-1; TRBD2 agrees at 7 bases. The CDR3 runs 14 residues. Germline V gene sequence: CDR1 SGHRS, CDR2 YFSETQ. V lost 0 bases, J lost 7 bases, and 7 bases stayed unmatched. CDR3 DNA: TGCGCCAGCAGCTTGGAACTAGCGCTGGGAGAGCAGTACTTC. It translates to CASSLELALGEQYF.

CDR3 DNA sequence: TGTGCCTGGAGCCGGGACAGGCATAATTCACCCCTCCACTTT. Translation gives CAWSRDRHNSPLHF. This rearrangement joins TRBV30 to TRBJ1-6, with TRBD1 matching 8 bases. J gave up 5 bases and V 3 bases, and 3 bases lay outside the gene matches. CDR1 GTSNPN and CDR2 SVGIG come from the germline V gene (reference sequence). CDR3 length: 14 amino acids.

This rearrangement joins TRBV5-1 to TRBJ2-1; 13 nucleotides match TRBD2. Germline CDR1 and CDR2: SGHRS and YFSETQ. This CDR3 spans 18 amino acids. The junction had 8 bases not matched to a gene; V was cut back by 3 bases and J by 2 bases. For the CDR3, the DNA is TGCGCCAGCAGCTCAGGAACTAGCGGGAGGGCCCCCTACAATGAGCAGTTCTTC. Translating gives CASSSGTSGRAPYNEQFF.

The chain carries TRBV10-3 and TRBJ2-1; a weak D match, TRBD2 (6 bases). Per germline, CDR1 ENHRY and CDR2 SYGVKD. Trimming removed 2 bases at V and 2 bases at J, with 13 bases between. The CDR3 totals 16 residues. This CDR3 reads CAISEIAAPTYNEQFF. In nucleotides, the CDR3 is TGTGCCATCAGTGAGATAGCGGCCCCCACCTACAATGAGCAGTTCTTC.

This chain uses TRBV10-1 with TRBJ2-7, with D possibly being TRBD2 (5 bases). The germline V and J ends were trimmed by 5 bases and 0 bases, with 8 bases remaining between them. The CDR3 runs 13 residues. The germline CDR1 and CDR2 sequences are WNHNN and SYGVQD (reference sequence). CDR3 region: CASSPADSYEQYF. The CDR3 nucleotides read TGCGCCAGCAGTCCAGCGGACTCCTACGAGCAGTACTTC.

CDR3 nucleotides: TGTGCCAGCAGCCAAGCCAGGGGGCGCTTAGCTGAGCAGTTCTTC. It codes for CASSQARGRLAEQFF. The chain recombines TRBV14 with TRBJ2-1; TRBD1 matches 8 bases. Germline V gene sequence: CDR1 SGHDN, CDR2 FVKESK. V dropped 1 base and J dropped 9; count of bases not matched to a gene: 8. The CDR3 has 15 amino acids.

The chain employs TRBV30 and TRBJ2-7; 10 bases fit TRBD1. V was pared by 5 bases and J by 6 bases, with 10 bases of the junction left unmatched. There are 14 residues in the CDR3. CDR1 and CDR2 from the germline V gene are GTSNPN and SVGIG (reference sequence). CDR3 DNA sequence: TGTGCCTGGTCCCGAGGGACAGGGGATTTCGAGCAGTACTTC. Amino acids: CAWSRGTGDFEQYF.

CDR3 region: CASRRQGPEEKLFF. CDR3 in DNA: TGTGCCAGCAGGAGACAGGGCCCGGAGGAAAAACTGTTTTTT. The chain employs TRBV27 and TRBJ1-4, with TRBD1 matching 7 bases. Trimming at V came to 6 bases and at J to 8 bases, leaving 9 bases not matched to a gene. The germline CDR1 and CDR2 sequences are MNHEY and SMNVEV (reference sequence). The CDR3 extends over 14 amino acids.

The chain combines TRBV6-1 with TRBJ2-1, with 7 positions matching TRBD1. The CDR3 runs 18 residues. CDR1 is MNHNS and CDR2 is SASEGT in the germline V gene. Trimming cost V 2 bases and J 4 bases; bases outside gene matches: 14. As DNA, the CDR3 is TGTGCCAGCAGTGAATTAACAGGGGCCTCAACCAATTACAATGAGCAGTTCTTC. This codes for CASSELTGASTNYNEQFF.

The chain carries TRBV7-2 and TRBJ2-7; 11 bases line up with TRBD1. CDR3 length equals 16 residues. From germline, CDR1 is SGHTA and CDR2 FQGNSA. Germline trimming cut 4 bases from V and 2 bases from J; bases unmatched to any gene: 7. The CDR3, as DNA: TGTGCCAGCAGCTATACCGGGACAGGGGGTACCTACGAGCAGTACTTC. It translates to CASSYTGTGGTYEQYF.

The chain is built from TRBV3-1 (or the pseudogene TRBV3-2) and TRBJ1-3, with D possibly being TRBD1 (5 bases). Deletions cut 4 bases from V and 0 bases from J, with 22 bases between. CDR1 is LGHDT, CDR2 YNNKEL, per germline (reference sequence). This CDR3 is built from 19 residues. CDR3 amino acids: CASSPASGFLISSGNTIYF. The CDR3, as DNA: TGTGCCAGCAGCCCCGCTTCAGGGTTTCTCATCTCCTCTGGAAACACCATATATTTT.

The chain has TRBV5-4 and TRBJ2-7; 8 bases agree with TRBD2. There are 15 residues in the CDR3. Per the germline V gene, CDR1 is SGHNT and CDR2 is YYREEE (reference sequence). J was trimmed by 3 bases and V by 3 bases; bases with no gene match: 8. This chain's CDR3 is CASSSEGLENYEQYF. For the CDR3, the DNA is TGTGCCAGCAGCTCCGAGGGACTAGAAAACTACGAGCAGTACTTC.

This chain links TRBV7-2 with TRBJ1-4, with a weak D call TRBD1 (6 bases). Per the germline V gene, CDR1 is SGHTA and CDR2 is FQGNSA. The germline V and J ends were trimmed by 5 bases and 0 bases, with 13 bases remaining between them. The CDR3 runs 16 residues. In DNA, the CDR3 is TGTGCCAGCAGCCGGGACATCGAATCAACTAATGAAAAACTGTTTTTT. This encodes CASSRDIESTNEKLFF.

This clone has only a few counts. The V and J genes are TRBV29-1 and TRBJ2-2; TRBD1 is a possible D gene (5 bases). From germline, CDR1 is SQVTM and CDR2 ANQGSEA. Trimming shortened V by 4 bases and J by 1 base, and 19 bases separated the two germline ends. The CDR3 consists of 17 residues. CDR3 sequence: CSVGLGASARNTGELFF. CDR3 nucleotide sequence: TGCAGCGTTGGATTAGGGGCCAGCGCTAGGAACACCGGGGAGCTGTTTTTT.

The rearrangement links TRBV6-4 to TRBJ1-2, with no clear D. The germline gives CDR1 MRHNA, CDR2 SNTAGT. CDR3 size: 12 residues. The V end was cut by 10 bases, the J end by 5 bases, with 14 bases between. Here the CDR3 DNA reads TGTGCCATCCGGCGGCGGGGATATGGCTACACCTTC. Amino acid sequence: CAIRRRGYGYTF.

The chain recombines TRBV7-2 with TRBJ1-3; no firm D call. The V end was cut by 1 base, the J end by 0 bases, with 10 bases between. This CDR3 region has 16 residues. The germline gives CDR1 SGHTA, CDR2 FQGNSA. The DNA of the CDR3 is TGTGCCAGCAGCTTAGGTGCGGTCCGCTCTGGAAACACCATATATTTT. Its translation: CASSLGAVRSGNTIYF.

The chain is built from TRBV19 and TRBJ2-6; 9 bases are a match to TRBD1. Germline assignment: CDR1 LNHDA and CDR2 SQIVND (reference sequence). The J segment lost 3 bases and the V segment lost 9 bases, leaving 6 bases of the junction unmatched. CDR3 size: 15 residues. CDR3 DNA: TGTGCCAGCGAGGACAGGGGCAATGGGGCCAACGTCCTGACTTTC. Amino acids: CASEDRGNGANVLTF.

The chain joins TRBV19 to TRBJ2-4; no clear D. The germline V gene has CDR1 LNHDA and CDR2 SQIVND (reference sequence). The CDR3 totals 13 residues. Trimming left V 5 bases short and J 9 bases short, with 14 bases between. CDR3 residues: CASSGSPPGIQYF. CDR3 coding DNA: TGTGCCAGTAGTGGGTCACCGCCGGGCATTCAGTACTTC. Using reference TRBV19 and TRBJ2-4 for the parts outside the CDR3, the full variable domain is DGGITQSPKYLFRKEGQNVTLSCEQNLNHDAMYWYRQDPGQGLRLIYYSQIVNDFQKGDIAEGYSVSREKKESFPLTVTSAQKNPTAFYLCASSGSPPGIQYFGAGTRLSVL.

This chain joins TRBV11-2 and TRBJ2-3; 11 bases match TRBD1. CDR1 and CDR2 (germline): SGHAT, FQNNGV. V gave up 1 base and J gave up 4 bases; unmatched junction bases: 4. This CDR3 contains 16 residues. The CDR3 nucleotides read TGTGCCAGCAGCTTAGGAATGGGACAGGGGGCAGATACGCAGTATTTT. Encoded protein: CASSLGMGQGADTQYF.

In DNA form, the CDR3 reads TGTGCCAGTAGTATAGCCTTGGGACAGGGGTACCAGCCCCAGCATTTT. It translates to CASSIALGQGYQPQHF. The V call is TRBV19, the J call TRBJ1-5; 10 positions match TRBD1. Germline CDR1 and CDR2: LNHDA and SQIVND (reference sequence). This CDR3 contains 16 residues. J was trimmed by 7 bases and V by 1 base; bases with no gene match: 7.

The gene calls are TRBV18 and TRBJ1-1; D ambiguous. Trimming removed 3 bases from V and 0 bases from J, with 5 bases in between. Germline-derived CDR1 and CDR2 are KGHSH and LQKENI. This CDR3 contains 13 residues. Here the CDR3 DNA reads TGTGCCAGCTCACCGAAGCTGAACACTGAAGCTTTCTTT. Its protein is CASSPKLNTEAFF.

This chain uses TRBV7-2 with TRBJ2-1; tentative D call: TRBD2 (5 bases). V was clipped by 4 bases and J by 5 bases, with 15 bases between them. Germline V lookup: CDR1 SGHTA, CDR2 FQGNSA. The CDR3 has 15 amino acids. CDR3 bases: TGTGCCAGCAGCTCGGACGCTAGCAATCACAATGAGCAGTTCTTC. Translated, it gives CASSSDASNHNEQFF.

This chain uses TRBV4-1 with TRBJ1-1; D unresolved. This CDR3 comprises 13 residues. Trimming stripped 0 bases from V and 7 bases from J, with 9 bases between. Germline V lookup: CDR1 MGHRA, CDR2 YSYEKL. CDR3 bases: TGCGCCAGCAGCCAAGATAGACGGGGTGAAGCTTTCTTT. This gives the protein CASSQDRRGEAFF.